These 8 T cell receptor beta chains were sequenced from one sample in a study of glioma-infiltrating T cells after dendritic cell vaccination. Data came from immunoSEQ multiplex PCR; TCRdb stores just in-frame clones and leaves some out. The repertoire holds under 130,000 clones, with 90% as singletons. Time point of the sample: after dendritic cell vaccination, including at tumor progression/relapse. Sample: blood, taken after dendritic cell vaccination. Source of these receptors: a human donor with glioblastoma.

CDR3 DNA sequence: TGTGCCAGCAGCGTAGCCGGAGATACGCAGTATTTT. Translation: CASSVAGDTQYF. J is TRBJ2-3 and V is TRBV9; no reliable D call. Germline V CDR1 and CDR2: SGDLS, YYNGEE. CDR3 length: 12 residues. Trimming cost V 0 bases and J 5 bases, with 4 bases left between them.

J is TRBJ2-1 and V is TRBV5-6; D may be TRBD2 (6 bases). This CDR3 spans 16 amino acids. V dropped 6 bases and J dropped 1 base, with 17 bases sitting between them. The germline V gene has CDR1 SGHDT and CDR2 YYEEEE. The CDR3 sequence: CASTQRGTPSYNEQFF. Here the CDR3 DNA reads TGTGCCAGCACCCAACGGGGGACCCCATCCTACAATGAGCAGTTCTTC.

The rearrangement uses TRBV6-1 and TRBJ1-3; D is uncertain. Trimming pared 1 base from V and 0 bases from J, leaving 7 bases between. Germline V gene lookup returns CDR1 MNHNS and CDR2 SASEGT. There are 15 residues in the CDR3. The CDR3 DNA sequence: TGTGCCAGCAGTGAAGGACAATTCTCTGGAAACACCATATATTTT. Translating it yields CASSEGQFSGNTIYF.

The rearrangement joins TRBV5-1 to TRBJ1-2, with D unresolved. Germline values: CDR1 SGHRS, CDR2 YFSETQ. CDR3 length: 13 amino acids. V was trimmed by 4 bases and J by 8 bases, leaving 15 bases between them. The CDR3 DNA follows: TGCGCCAGCAGCGCGACGTTCCCGGAGGGCTACACCTTC. It codes for CASSATFPEGYTF.

The J gene is TRBJ1-1, the V gene TRBV19; D possibly corresponds to TRBD1 (6 bases). V was shortened by 9 bases and J by 6 bases, with 17 bases between the two germline ends. The CDR3 totals 13 residues. Germline V gene data show CDR1 as LNHDA and CDR2 as SQIVND (reference sequence). CDR3 in DNA: TGTGCCAGCTTGCTTAGGGGGAGCGCTGAAGCTTTCTTT. Protein sequence: CASLLRGSAEAFF.

The J gene is TRBJ2-3, the V gene TRBV7-9; D remains ambiguous. CDR3 size: 14 residues. CDR1 SEHNR and CDR2 FQNEAQ come from the germline V gene (reference sequence). V dropped 5 bases and J dropped 1 base, with 10 bases sitting between them. The CDR3 nucleotides read TGTGCCAGCAGCCTTAGCTCTCGCACAGATACGCAGTATTTT. Its protein product is CASSLSSRTDTQYF.

This clone was seen just once. J is TRBJ2-3 and V is TRBV14; maybe TRBD2 (6 bases). V lost 4 bases to trimming and J lost 7 bases, with 12 bases between them. The CDR3 is made up of 13 amino acids. Germline V lookup: CDR1 SGHDN, CDR2 FVKESK. CDR3: CASSPDSGYTQYF. CDR3 nucleotides: TGTGCCAGCAGCCCAGATAGCGGTTATACGCAGTATTTT.

This chain connects TRBV6-1 to TRBJ2-7; 8 nucleotides agree with TRBD2. Losses at the gene ends were 10 bases for V and 4 bases for J; bases not matched to a gene: 12. This CDR3 is 14 amino acids long. CDR1 is MNHNS and CDR2 is SASEGT in the germline V gene. The CDR3 loop is CATTGTSGPYEQYF. CDR3 bases: TGTGCCACTACTGGCACTAGCGGACCGTACGAGCAGTACTTC.